The source of this T cell receptor (beta chain) is a study of T cell responses to AZD1222 COVID-19 vaccine. Regarding the study as a whole: Among vaccine-associated CD4 TCRs, coverage spanned spike, with dominance at 160-218 and 743-854. Without day 14 samples, only post-peak T cell repertoires were studied.

Concerning this clone: As yet, its antigen is unknown.

TCRdb's copy holds only in-frame clones and misses some; the assay was immunoSEQ multiplex PCR. Of 200,000 to 250,000 clones listed, 94% are singletons. The clonotype was recovered from an adult who received the MenACWY meningococcal vaccine as a control. This specimen was peripheral blood, taken 28 days after the second dose of the MenACWY control vaccine.

The CDR3 here is CAWATGFGRQPQHF. As DNA, the CDR3 is TGTGCCTGGGCTACAGGGTTCGGGAGACAGCCCCAGCATTTT. The V and J genes are TRBV30 and TRBJ1-5, with D perhaps matching TRBD1 (6 bases). Trimming took off 5 bases at V and 7 bases at J, with 18 bases between the two ends. The CDR3 totals 14 residues. Germline loops: CDR1 GTSNPN, CDR2 SVGIG (reference sequence).